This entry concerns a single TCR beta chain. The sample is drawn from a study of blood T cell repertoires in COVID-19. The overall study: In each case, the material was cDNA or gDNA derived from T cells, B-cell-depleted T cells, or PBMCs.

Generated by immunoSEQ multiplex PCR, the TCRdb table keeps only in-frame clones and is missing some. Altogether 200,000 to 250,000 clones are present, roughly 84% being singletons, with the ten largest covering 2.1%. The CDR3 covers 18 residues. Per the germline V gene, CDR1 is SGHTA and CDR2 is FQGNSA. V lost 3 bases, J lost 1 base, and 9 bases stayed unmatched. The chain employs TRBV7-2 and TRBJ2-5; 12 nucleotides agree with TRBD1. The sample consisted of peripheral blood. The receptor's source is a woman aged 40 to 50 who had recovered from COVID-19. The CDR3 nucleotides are TGTGCCAGCAGCTTGTGGGCGGGGGACAGGGGGCCCCAAGAGACCCAGTACTTC. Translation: CASSLWAGDRGPQETQYF.